This T cell receptor beta chain was recorded in a study of cytomegalovirus exposure and HLA in healthy donors. Produced via immunoSEQ multiplex PCR; TCRdb's table is partial and in-frame only. Seen here are about 250,000 clones, over 75% observed once, and the top ten hold around 12%. Sequencing input: PBMCs. The receptor was derived from a young man in good health and CMV-seropositive.

The CDR3 DNA sequence: TGTGCCAGCAGTTACTCCACCTCCAGGGGTGGCTATGGCTACACCTTC. It is translated as CASSYSTSRGGYGYTF. The chain has TRBV6-6 and TRBJ1-2, with a weak D call TRBD1 (6 bases). The CDR3 has 16 residues. Germline V gene lookup returns CDR1 MNHNY and CDR2 SVGAGI (reference sequence). V was shortened by 0 bases and J by 4 bases, with 15 bases between the two germline ends.